The following is a TCR beta chain sequence with its context. Its antigen remains unidentified. The sample belongs to a study of shared clonotypes between healthy human individuals. Study at large: CD4 naive and memory got three plates each, CD8 naive two, CD8 memory one.

Execution of the assay was at deep level. Sequencing used immunoSEQ multiplex PCR; TCRdb keeps in-frame clones, though not all of them. The repertoire consists of approximately 600,000 clones, with approximately 95% occurring once and the leading ten covering about 0.11%. Findings and limits, study-wide: Naive subsets typically showed greater estimated richness than memory subsets. Sequencing depth was a factor that was expected to affect clonotype sharing among donors.

Per germline, CDR1 MNHEY and CDR2 SVGAGI. V dropped 6 bases and J dropped 6; count of bases not matched to a gene: 10. The CDR3 is 15 residues long. CD45RO-negative, CCR7-selected cells formed the naive CD8 fraction, which excluded terminally differentiated effector memory CD45RA+ cells. The material sequenced was naive CD8+ T cells sorted from blood. This TCR derives from a woman aged 25 to 39 in good health. This rearrangement joins TRBV6-5 to TRBJ1-5; 8 bases are a match to TRBD1. CDR3 region: CASRPTGVSSQPQHF. The CDR3 DNA is TGTGCCAGCAGACCGACAGGGGTTAGTAGTCAGCCCCAGCATTTT.